One TCR beta chain is described in this entry. Deletions cut 3 bases from V and 8 bases from J, with 13 bases between. Germline V gene sequence: CDR1 MDHEN, CDR2 SYDVKM. CDR3 length: 13 amino acids. Seattle participants joined during active infection and were tracked over time. This specimen belongs to a study of blood T cell repertoires in COVID-19. TCRdb's copy holds only in-frame clones and misses some; the assay was immunoSEQ multiplex PCR. The sample has 250,000 to 300,000 clones; around nine tenths are singletons. The chain carries TRBV28 and TRBJ1-1, with a tentative D call TRBD1 (6 bases). The sequencing input was peripheral blood. This clonotype was sampled from a woman in her 70s with COVID-19, enrolled during active disease. CDR3 nucleotide sequence: TGTGCCAGCAGTTTCTCCAGGGGATACGAAGCTTTCTTT. Its protein is CASSFSRGYEAFF.